A selection of T cell receptor beta chains follows, all from one sample in a study of siplizumab effects on memory and regulatory T cells. Sequencing was performed with immunoSEQ multiplex PCR; in TCRdb, only in-frame clones are kept and a portion is missing. The data contain fewer than 85,000 clones, 87% of them singletons. The sequencing sample was made of Tregs sorted from blood. Receptors originate from a human donor in good health. CDR3s include the opening cysteine and the closing phenylalanine or tryptophan. The D gene is left open where the match is weak. Rows give clone size only sometimes, using once, few, many, or a class for an expanded clone.

>NA|NA|TRBV7-9|TRBJ2-7
TGTGCCAGCAGCTTAGCGCTTCCTCAGGGGATCCACGAGCAGTACTTC
CASSLALPQGIHEQYF
>NA|NA|TRBV6-5|TRBJ2-1
TGTGCCAGCTCACTAGACAGGCCTTCCTACAATGAGCAGTTCTTC
CASSLDRPSYNEQFF
>NA|few|TRBV7-9|TRBJ1-2
TGTGCCAGCAGCCCCTTGAACTATGGCTACACCTTC
CASSPLNYGYTF
>NA|few|TRBV19|TRBJ1-6
TGTGCCAGTGGCAACAGAGATTCACCCCTCCACTTT
CASGNRDSPLHF
>TRBD1|NA|TRBV10-3|TRBJ1-6
TGTGCCATCAACGGACAGGGGGCTTCACCCCTCCACTTT
CAINGQGASPLHF
>NA|NA|TRBV7-9|TRBJ1-1
TGTGCCAGCAGCTTAACAATGAACACTGAAGCTTTCTTT
CASSLTMNTEAFF
>TRBD1|NA|TRBV9|TRBJ2-7
TGTGCCAGCAGCGCAACCTTAACGACCGGGACAGGGATCAACGAGCAGTACTTC
CASSATLTTGTGINEQYF
>TRBD1|NA|TRBV25-1|TRBJ2-7
TGTGCCAGCACGAGAACAGGGGCCTACGAGCAGTACTTC
CASTRTGAYEQYF
>NA|NA|TRBV30|TRBJ2-7
TGTGCCTGGAGTCTAGTCGGAGGGCAGTACTTC
CAWSLVGGQYF
>TRBD1|few|TRBV7-9|TRBJ1-5
TGTGCCAGCAGCCCGACAGGGTATCAGCCCCAGCATTTT
CASSPTGYQPQHF
>NA|NA|TRBV29-1|TRBJ1-2
TGCAGCGTTGAAGAATGGGGGGCGCGGGGCTACACCTTC
CSVEEWGARGYTF
>NA|NA|TRBV2|TRBJ2-6
TGTGCCAGCAGTCTGGACGCGACCTCTGGGGCCAACGTCCTGACTTTC
CASSLDATSGANVLTF
>NA|NA|TRBV10-3|TRBJ1-5
TGTGCCATCGGGGAAGATCAGCCCCAGCATTTT
CAIGEDQPQHF
>NA|NA|TRBV11-2|TRBJ2-2
TGTGCCAGCAGCTCCTACCGGTGGGGCAACACCGGGGAGCTGTTTTTT
CASSSYRWGNTGELFF
>NA|NA|TRBV18|TRBJ1-5
TGTGCCAGCTCCCTAATGGCGGAGGAGAAGCCCCAGCATTTT
CASSLMAEEKPQHF
>TRBD1|NA|TRBV18|TRBJ1-2
TGTGCCAGCTCACCTCAGGGGGTATATGGCTACACCTTC
CASSPQGVYGYTF
>TRBD2|NA|TRBV9|TRBJ2-3
TGTGCCAGCAGCGTAGGGCTAGCGGTCACAGATACGCAGTATTTT
CASSVGLAVTDTQYF